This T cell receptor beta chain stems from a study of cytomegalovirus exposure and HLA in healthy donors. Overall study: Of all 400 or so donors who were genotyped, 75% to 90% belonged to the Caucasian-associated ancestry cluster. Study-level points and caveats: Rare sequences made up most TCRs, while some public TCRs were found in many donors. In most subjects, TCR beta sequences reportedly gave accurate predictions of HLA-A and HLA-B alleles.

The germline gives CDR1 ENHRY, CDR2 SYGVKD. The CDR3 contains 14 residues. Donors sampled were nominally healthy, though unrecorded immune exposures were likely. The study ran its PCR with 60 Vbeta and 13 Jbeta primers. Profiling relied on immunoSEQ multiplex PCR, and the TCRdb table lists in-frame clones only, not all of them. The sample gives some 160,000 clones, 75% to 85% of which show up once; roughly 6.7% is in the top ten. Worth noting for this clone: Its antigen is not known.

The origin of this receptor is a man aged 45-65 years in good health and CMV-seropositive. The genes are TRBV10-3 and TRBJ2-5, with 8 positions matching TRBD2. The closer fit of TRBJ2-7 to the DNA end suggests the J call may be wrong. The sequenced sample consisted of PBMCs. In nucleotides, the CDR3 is TGTGCCATCAGCGCCGGGGGGGCTATAGACGAGCAGTACTTC. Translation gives CAISAGGAIDEQYF.